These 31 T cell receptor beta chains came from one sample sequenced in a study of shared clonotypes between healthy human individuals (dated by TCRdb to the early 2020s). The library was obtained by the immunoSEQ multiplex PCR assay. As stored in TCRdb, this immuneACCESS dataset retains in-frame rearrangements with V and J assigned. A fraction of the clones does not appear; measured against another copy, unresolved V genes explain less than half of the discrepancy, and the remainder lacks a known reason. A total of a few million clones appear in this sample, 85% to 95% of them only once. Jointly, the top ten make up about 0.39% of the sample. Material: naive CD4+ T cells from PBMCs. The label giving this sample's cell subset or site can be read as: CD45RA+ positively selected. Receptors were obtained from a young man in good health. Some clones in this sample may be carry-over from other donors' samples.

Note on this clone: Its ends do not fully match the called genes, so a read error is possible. The CDR3 DNA reads as TGCGCCAGCCGGTCCCCAGCGGCCACCGGGGAGCTGTTCTTT. Translating it yields CASRSPAATGELFF. This chain uses TRBV5-1 with TRBJ2-2; weak D call: TRBD2 (5 bases). In germline, CDR1 is SGHRS, CDR2 YFSETQ. The CDR3 has 14 amino acids.

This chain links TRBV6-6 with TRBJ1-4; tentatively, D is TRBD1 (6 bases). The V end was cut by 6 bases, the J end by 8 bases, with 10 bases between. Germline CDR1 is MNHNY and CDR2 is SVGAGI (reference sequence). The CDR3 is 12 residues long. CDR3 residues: CASSGQLEKLFF. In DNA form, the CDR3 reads TGTGCCAGCAGCGGACAGTTAGAAAAACTGTTTTTT.

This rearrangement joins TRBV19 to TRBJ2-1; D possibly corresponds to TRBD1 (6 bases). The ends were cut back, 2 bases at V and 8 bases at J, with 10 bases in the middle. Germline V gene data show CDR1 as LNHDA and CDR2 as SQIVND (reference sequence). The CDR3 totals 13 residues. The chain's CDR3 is CASSISQGHEQFF. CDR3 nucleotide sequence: TGTGCCAGTAGTATATCACAGGGCCATGAGCAGTTCTTC.

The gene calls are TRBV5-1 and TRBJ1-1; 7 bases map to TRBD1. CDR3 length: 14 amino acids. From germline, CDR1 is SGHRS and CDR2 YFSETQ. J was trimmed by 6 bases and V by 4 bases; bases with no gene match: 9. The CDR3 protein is CASSTDRVGAEAFF. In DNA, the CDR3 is TGCGCCAGCAGCACAGACAGGGTGGGGGCTGAAGCTTTCTTT.

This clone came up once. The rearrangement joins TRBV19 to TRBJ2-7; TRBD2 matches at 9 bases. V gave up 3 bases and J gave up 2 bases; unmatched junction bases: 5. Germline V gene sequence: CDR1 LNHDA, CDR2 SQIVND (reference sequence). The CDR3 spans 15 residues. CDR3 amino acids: CASSIGASGTYEQYF. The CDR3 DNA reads TGTGCCAGTAGTATTGGCGCTAGCGGGACCTACGAGCAGTACTTC.

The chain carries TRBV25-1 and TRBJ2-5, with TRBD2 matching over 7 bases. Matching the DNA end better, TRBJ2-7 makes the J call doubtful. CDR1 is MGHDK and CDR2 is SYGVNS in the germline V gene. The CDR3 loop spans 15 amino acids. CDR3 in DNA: TGTGCCAGCAGTGAGTGGTCGCGGGAGCCCTACGAGCAGTACTTC. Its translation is CASSEWSREPYEQYF.

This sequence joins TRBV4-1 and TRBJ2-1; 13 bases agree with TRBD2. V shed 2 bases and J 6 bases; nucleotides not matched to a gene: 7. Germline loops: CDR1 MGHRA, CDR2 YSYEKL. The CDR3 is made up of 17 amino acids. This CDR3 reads CASSQPWTSGSSNEQFF. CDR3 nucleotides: TGCGCCAGCAGCCAACCATGGACTAGCGGGAGTTCCAATGAGCAGTTCTTC.

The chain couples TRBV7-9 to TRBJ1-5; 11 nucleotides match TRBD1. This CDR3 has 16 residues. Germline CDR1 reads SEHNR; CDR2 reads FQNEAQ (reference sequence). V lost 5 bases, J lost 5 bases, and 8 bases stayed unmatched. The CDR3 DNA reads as TGTGCCAGCAGCCATACGGACAGGGGGCGGGATCAGCCCCAGCATTTT. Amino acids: CASSHTDRGRDQPQHF.

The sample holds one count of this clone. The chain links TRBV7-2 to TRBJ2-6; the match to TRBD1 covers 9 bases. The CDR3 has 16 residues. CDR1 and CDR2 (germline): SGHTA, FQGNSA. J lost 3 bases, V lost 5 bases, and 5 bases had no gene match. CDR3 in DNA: TGTGCCAGCAGCCCACAGGGGGCGCATGGGGCCAACGTCCTGACTTTC. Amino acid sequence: CASSPQGAHGANVLTF.

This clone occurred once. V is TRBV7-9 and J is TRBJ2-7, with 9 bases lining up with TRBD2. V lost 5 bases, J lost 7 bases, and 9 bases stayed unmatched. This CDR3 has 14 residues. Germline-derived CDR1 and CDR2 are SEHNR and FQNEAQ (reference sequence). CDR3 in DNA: TGTGCCAGCAGCCCACGGGGGACTAGCAGAGAGCAGTACTTC. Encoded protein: CASSPRGTSREQYF.

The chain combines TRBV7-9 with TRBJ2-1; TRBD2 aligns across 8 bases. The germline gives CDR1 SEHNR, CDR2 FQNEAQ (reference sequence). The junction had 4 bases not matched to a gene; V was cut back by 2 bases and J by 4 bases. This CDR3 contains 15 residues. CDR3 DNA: TGTGCCAGCAGCTTACCGGGAGGGCGTTACAATGAGCAGTTCTTC. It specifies CASSLPGGRYNEQFF.

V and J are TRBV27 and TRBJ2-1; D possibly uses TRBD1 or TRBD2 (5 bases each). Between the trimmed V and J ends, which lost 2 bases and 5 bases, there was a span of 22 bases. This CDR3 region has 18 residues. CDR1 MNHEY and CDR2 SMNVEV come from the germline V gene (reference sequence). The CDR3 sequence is CASSLPGTTFPLNNEQFF. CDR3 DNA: TGTGCCAGCAGTTTACCCGGGACGACCTTTCCTTTAAACAATGAGCAGTTCTTC.

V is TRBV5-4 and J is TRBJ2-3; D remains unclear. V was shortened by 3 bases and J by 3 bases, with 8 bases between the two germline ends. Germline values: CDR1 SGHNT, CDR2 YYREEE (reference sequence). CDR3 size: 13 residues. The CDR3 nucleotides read TGTGCCAGCAGCTGGCCCGGAACAGATACGCAGTATTTT. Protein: CASSWPGTDTQYF.

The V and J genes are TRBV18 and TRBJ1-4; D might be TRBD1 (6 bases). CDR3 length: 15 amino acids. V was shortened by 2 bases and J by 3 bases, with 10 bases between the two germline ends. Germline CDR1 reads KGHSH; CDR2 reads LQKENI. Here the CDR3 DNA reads TGTGCCAGCTCACCAACAGGGAGAGCTAATGAAAAACTGTTTTTT. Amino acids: CASSPTGRANEKLFF.

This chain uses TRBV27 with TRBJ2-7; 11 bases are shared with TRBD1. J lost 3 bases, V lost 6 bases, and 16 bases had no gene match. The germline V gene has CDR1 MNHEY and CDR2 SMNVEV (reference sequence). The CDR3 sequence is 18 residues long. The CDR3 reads CASRGDRGLAGGIYEQYF. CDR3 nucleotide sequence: TGTGCCAGCAGGGGGGACAGGGGGTTAGCGGGCGGTATCTACGAGCAGTACTTC.

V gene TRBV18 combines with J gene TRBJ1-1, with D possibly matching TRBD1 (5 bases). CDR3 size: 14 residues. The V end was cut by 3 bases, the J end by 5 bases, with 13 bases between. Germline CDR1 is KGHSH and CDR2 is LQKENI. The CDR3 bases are TGTGCCAGCTCACCTGGTGGGGAGGGGACTGAAGCTTTCTTT. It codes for CASSPGGEGTEAFF.

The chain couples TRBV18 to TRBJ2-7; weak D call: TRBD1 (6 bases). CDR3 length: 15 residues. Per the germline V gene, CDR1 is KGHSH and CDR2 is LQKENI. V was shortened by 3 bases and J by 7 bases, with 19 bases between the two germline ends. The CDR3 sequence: CASSPRQDSSWEQYF. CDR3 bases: TGTGCCAGCTCACCTCGACAGGACTCGTCCTGGGAGCAGTACTTC. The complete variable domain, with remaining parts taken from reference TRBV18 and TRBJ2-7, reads NAGVMQNPRHLVRRRGQEARLRCSPMKGHSHVYWYRQLPEEGLKFMVYLQKENIIDESGMPKERFSAEFPKEGPSILRIQQVVRGDSAAYFCASSPRQDSSWEQYFGPGTRLTVT.

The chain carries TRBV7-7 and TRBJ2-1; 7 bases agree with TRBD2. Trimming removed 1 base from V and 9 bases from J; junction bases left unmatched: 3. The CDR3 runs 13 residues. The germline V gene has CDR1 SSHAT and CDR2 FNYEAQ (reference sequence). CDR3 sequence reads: CASSLGGGGEQFF. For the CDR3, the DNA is TGTGCCAGCAGCTTAGGCGGGGGTGGTGAGCAGTTCTTC.

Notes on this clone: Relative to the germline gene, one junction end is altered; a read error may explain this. The CDR3 protein is CASRAGGGRNQPQHF. The CDR3 region has the DNA TGTGCGAGCAGGGCAGGGGGCGGTAGGAATCAGCCCCAGCATTTT. The chain links TRBV27 to TRBJ1-5, with TRBD1 matching over 8 bases. The CDR3 loop spans 15 amino acids. The germline gives CDR1 MNHEY, CDR2 SMNVEV (reference sequence).

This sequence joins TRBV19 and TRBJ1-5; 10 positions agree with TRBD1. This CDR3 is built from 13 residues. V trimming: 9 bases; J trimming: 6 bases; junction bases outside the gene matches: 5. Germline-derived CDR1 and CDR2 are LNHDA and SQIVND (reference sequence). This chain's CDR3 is CASRDRGVQPQHF. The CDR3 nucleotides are TGTGCCAGCCGGGACAGGGGCGTTCAGCCCCAGCATTTT. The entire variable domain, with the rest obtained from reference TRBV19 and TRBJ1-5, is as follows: DGGITQSPKYLFRKEGQNVTLSCEQNLNHDAMYWYRQDPGQGLRLIYYSQIVNDFQKGDIAEGYSVSREKKESFPLTVTSAQKNPTAFYLCASRDRGVQPQHFGDGTRLSIL.

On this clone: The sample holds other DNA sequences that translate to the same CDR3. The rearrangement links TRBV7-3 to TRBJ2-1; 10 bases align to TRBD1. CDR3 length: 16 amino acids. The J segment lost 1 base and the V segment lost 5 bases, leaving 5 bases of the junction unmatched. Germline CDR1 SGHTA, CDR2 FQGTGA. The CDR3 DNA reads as TGTGCCAGCAGCCCCTCGGGACAGGGGTCCTACAATGAGCAGTTCTTC. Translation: CASSPSGQGSYNEQFF.

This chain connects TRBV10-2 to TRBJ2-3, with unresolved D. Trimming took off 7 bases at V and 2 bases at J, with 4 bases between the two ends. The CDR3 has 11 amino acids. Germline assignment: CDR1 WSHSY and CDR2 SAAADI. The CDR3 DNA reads TGCGCCAGCACCCCCACAGATACGCAGTATTTT. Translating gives CASTPTDTQYF.

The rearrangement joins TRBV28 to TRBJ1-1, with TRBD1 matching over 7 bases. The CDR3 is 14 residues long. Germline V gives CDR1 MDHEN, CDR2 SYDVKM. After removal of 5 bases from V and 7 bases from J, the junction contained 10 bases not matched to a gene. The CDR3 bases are TGTGCCAGCAGTCCACAGGGGCGGGAGGGTGAAGCTTTCTTT. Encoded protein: CASSPQGREGEAFF.

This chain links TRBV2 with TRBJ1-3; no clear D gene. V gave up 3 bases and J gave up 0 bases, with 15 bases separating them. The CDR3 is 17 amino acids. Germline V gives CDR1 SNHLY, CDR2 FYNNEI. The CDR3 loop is CASSDSLGGNSGNTIYF. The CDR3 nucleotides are TGTGCCAGCAGTGATTCCCTCGGTGGTAACTCTGGAAACACCATATATTTT.

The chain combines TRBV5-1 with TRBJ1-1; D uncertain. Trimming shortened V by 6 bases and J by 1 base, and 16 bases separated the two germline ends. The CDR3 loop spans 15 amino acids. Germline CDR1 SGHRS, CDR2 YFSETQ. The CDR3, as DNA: TGCGCCAGCACAGACCCGGGTTTCGGGAACACTGAAGCTTTCTTT. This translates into CASTDPGFGNTEAFF.

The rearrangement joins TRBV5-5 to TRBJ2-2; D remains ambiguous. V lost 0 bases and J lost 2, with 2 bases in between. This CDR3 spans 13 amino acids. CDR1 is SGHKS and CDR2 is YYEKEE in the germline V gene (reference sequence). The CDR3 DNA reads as TGTGCCAGCAGCTTGGCTAACACCGGGGAGCTGTTTTTT. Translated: CASSLANTGELFF.

The CDR3: CASSPRLVLSYNEQFF. The CDR3 DNA reads as TGTGCCAGCAGCCCGCGACTAGTACTTTCCTACAATGAGCAGTTCTTC. The chain employs TRBV9 and TRBJ2-1, with D tentatively TRBD2 (6 bases). Germline lookup yields CDR1 SGDLS and CDR2 YYNGEE. The CDR3 is 16 residues long. Trimming cost V 4 bases and J 1 base, with 15 bases left between them.

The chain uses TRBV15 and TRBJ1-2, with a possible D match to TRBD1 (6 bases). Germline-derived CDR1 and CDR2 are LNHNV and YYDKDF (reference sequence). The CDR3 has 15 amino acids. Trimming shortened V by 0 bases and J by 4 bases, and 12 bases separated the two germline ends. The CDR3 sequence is CATSRDGGQRYGYTF. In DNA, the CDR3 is TGTGCCACCAGCAGAGATGGTGGACAGCGCTATGGCTACACCTTC.

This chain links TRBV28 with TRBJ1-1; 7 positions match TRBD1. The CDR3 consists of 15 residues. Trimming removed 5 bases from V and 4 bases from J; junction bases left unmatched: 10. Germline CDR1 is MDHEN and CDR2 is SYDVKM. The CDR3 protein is CASSSTTGSGTEAFF. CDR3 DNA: TGTGCCAGCAGTAGCACGACAGGGTCGGGCACTGAAGCTTTCTTT.

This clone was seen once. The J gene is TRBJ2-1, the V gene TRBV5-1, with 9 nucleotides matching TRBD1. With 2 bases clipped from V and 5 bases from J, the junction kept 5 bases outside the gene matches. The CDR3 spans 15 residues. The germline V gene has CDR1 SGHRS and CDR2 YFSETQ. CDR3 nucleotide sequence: TGCGCCAGCAGCTTCGGGGACAGGGAGCACAATGAGCAGTTCTTC. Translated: CASSFGDREHNEQFF. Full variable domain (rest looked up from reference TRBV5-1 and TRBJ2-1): KAGVTQTPRYLIKTRGQQVTLSCSPISGHRSVSWYQQTPGQGLQFLFEYFSETQRNKGNFPGRFSGRQFSNSRSEMNVSTLELGDSALYLCASSFGDREHNEQFFGPGTRLTVL.

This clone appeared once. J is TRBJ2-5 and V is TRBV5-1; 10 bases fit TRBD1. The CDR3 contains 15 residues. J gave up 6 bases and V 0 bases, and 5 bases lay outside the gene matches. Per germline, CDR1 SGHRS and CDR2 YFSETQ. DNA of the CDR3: TGCGCCAGCAGCTTGGCGGACAGGGGGGCAAAGACCCAGTACTTC. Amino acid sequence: CASSLADRGAKTQYF.